These 16 T cell receptor beta chains were all obtained from the same sample, sequenced in a study of Ad26.COV2.S vaccination and SARS-CoV-2 variants. As to treatment: around 19 received Ad26.COV2.S at low or high dose, single or two shots; about 5 received placebo; per-sample allocation not given. Sampling was done on day 63 after the first vaccine or placebo injection. TCRdb's copy holds only in-frame clones and misses some; the assay was immunoSEQ multiplex PCR. The repertoire holds 400,000 to 500,000 clones, with roughly 90% as singletons. The input for sequencing was peripheral blood, taken in a trial of Ad26.COV2.S vaccine versus placebo. The receptors were sampled from a person aged 18-65 years who received the Ad26.COV2.S COVID-19 vaccine or a placebo.

This chain links TRBV21-1 with TRBJ1-1. TRBV21-1 counts as a pseudogene. This CDR3 comprises 15 residues. The CDR3 protein is CASSKEEGRDTEAFF. The CDR3 nucleotides read TGTGCCAGCAGCAAAGAAGAGGGTCGGGACACTGAAGCTTTCTTT.

The chain carries TRBV28 and TRBJ1-6, with D maybe TRBD1 (5 bases). The germline V gene has CDR1 MDHEN and CDR2 SYDVKM. This CDR3 is 17 amino acids long. V was trimmed by 4 bases and J by 11 bases, leaving 24 bases between them. In DNA form, the CDR3 reads TGTGCCAGCAGTTATCTTACCTACAGGTACAAGGAAACACCCCTCCACTTT. Amino acids: CASSYLTYRYKETPLHF.

This rearrangement joins TRBV20-1 to TRBJ2-1, with D perhaps TRBD1 or TRBD2 (5 bases each). The CDR3 has 11 amino acids. With 2 bases removed from V and 9 bases from J, the gap between germline ends came to 8 bases. The germline V gene has CDR1 DFQATT and CDR2 SNEGSKA (reference sequence). In DNA, the CDR3 is TGCAGTGCTAGACCGGGGCCTGAGCAGTTCTTC. Its protein is CSARPGPEQFF.

This sequence joins TRBV18 and TRBJ2-5; TRBD1 matches at 9 bases. V dropped 2 bases and J dropped 5; count of bases not matched to a gene: 6. CDR1 KGHSH and CDR2 LQKENI come from the germline V gene. The CDR3 runs to 15 residues. The CDR3, as DNA: TGTGCCAGCTCACCAGCGACAGGGGGTGGGGAGACCCAGTACTTC. Translated: CASSPATGGGETQYF.

This chain connects TRBV11-3 to TRBJ2-3; weak D call: TRBD2 (7 bases). This CDR3 comprises 15 residues. Germline loops: CDR1 SGHNT, CDR2 YENEEA. V was shortened by 8 bases and J by 2 bases, with 17 bases between the two germline ends. CDR3 DNA sequence: TGTGCCAGCGCCCTCGGGGGGCTACACACAGATACGCAGTATTTT. Residues: CASALGGLHTDTQYF. Drawing the rest from reference TRBV11-3 and TRBJ2-3, the complete variable domain is EAGVVQSPRYKIIEKKQPVAFWCNPISGHNTLYWYLQNLGQGPELLIRYENEEAVDDSQLPKDRFSAERLKGVDSTLKIQPAELGDSAVYLCASALGGLHTDTQYFGPGTRLTVL.

The chain joins TRBV19 to TRBJ1-1, with D possibly TRBD1 on 6 matching bases. The V end was cut by 10 bases, the J end by 3 bases, with 15 bases between. The CDR3 covers 13 residues. Germline CDR1 is LNHDA and CDR2 is SQIVND (reference sequence). In DNA form, the CDR3 reads TGTGCCATAAAGACAGGAGGGGACACTGAAGCTTTCTTT. Protein: CAIKTGGDTEAFF.

The CDR3 loop is CASSLEGEAYNEQFF. CDR3 nucleotides: TGTGCCAGCAGCTTGGAGGGGGAGGCCTACAATGAGCAGTTCTTC. V and J are TRBV5-5 and TRBJ2-1; D is perhaps TRBD1 or TRBD2 (6 bases each). Trimming removed 0 bases from V and 2 bases from J, with 9 bases in between. CDR1 and CDR2 from the germline V gene are SGHKS and YYEKEE (reference sequence). The CDR3 has 15 amino acids.

The CDR3 spells CASSKRQLSYEQYF. The CDR3 DNA is TGTGCCAGCAGCAAACGACAGTTATCCTACGAGCAGTACTTC. The gene calls are TRBV9 and TRBJ2-7, with D possibly TRBD1 on 5 matching bases. V dropped 4 bases and J dropped 1 base, with 12 bases sitting between them. CDR3 length equals 14 residues. Per germline, CDR1 SGDLS and CDR2 YYNGEE.

This chain uses TRBV19 with TRBJ1-1; D is possibly TRBD1 (6 bases). This CDR3 contains 19 residues. Trimming stripped 5 bases from V and 0 bases from J, with 25 bases between. Germline V gene sequence: CDR1 LNHDA, CDR2 SQIVND (reference sequence). DNA of the CDR3: TGTGCCAGTAGTCCCGATGGGGGGCCGGGACCCTTAATGAACACTGAAGCTTTCTTT. This translates into CASSPDGGPGPLMNTEAFF.

J is TRBJ2-1 and V is TRBV13; D gene ambiguous. This CDR3 is 16 amino acids long. Per germline, CDR1 PRHDT and CDR2 FYEKMQ (reference sequence). The V and J ends lost 5 bases and 9 bases respectively, with 23 bases between them. In nucleotides, the CDR3 is TGTGCCAGCAGCCCCTGGTCTAGGGCAAACATGGGTGAGCAGTTCTTC. This codes for CASSPWSRANMGEQFF.

J is TRBJ1-1 and V is TRBV30, with TRBD1 as a possible D gene (6 bases). The CDR3 loop spans 10 amino acids. Trimming stripped 5 bases from V and 10 bases from J, with 11 bases between. The germline V gene has CDR1 GTSNPN and CDR2 SVGIG (reference sequence). CDR3 loop: CAWAPGAAFF. CDR3 nucleotide sequence: TGTGCCTGGGCGCCAGGGGCAGCTTTCTTT.

This clone appeared a few times. DNA of the CDR3: TGTGCCAGCTCACCCCAGCGGGGGACCAATGAGCAGTTCTTC. This encodes CASSPQRGTNEQFF. The rearrangement links TRBV18 to TRBJ2-1; 8 nucleotides align to TRBD2. CDR3 length equals 14 residues. V shed 3 bases and J 6 bases; nucleotides not matched to a gene: 4. Germline values: CDR1 KGHSH, CDR2 LQKENI.

The gene calls are TRBV6-2 or TRBV6-3 and TRBJ1-2, with D possibly being TRBD1 (6 bases). Germline CDR1 is MNHEY and CDR2 is SVGEGT. CDR3 length equals 14 residues. The ends were cut back, 0 bases at V and 12 bases at J, with 17 bases in the middle. CDR3 DNA: TGTGCCAGCAGTTACTCTCCCAGCAGGGGCGTCAACACCTTC. This sequence encodes CASSYSPSRGVNTF.

The J gene is TRBJ2-1, the V gene TRBV5-5; TRBD2 might be the D (6 bases). The CDR3 runs 14 residues. The ends were cut back, 4 bases at V and 6 bases at J, with 14 bases in the middle. Looked up from germline, CDR1 is SGHKS and CDR2 is YYEKEE (reference sequence). The DNA for the CDR3 is TGTGCCAGCAGCCCACTATTAGCGGCCAATGAGCAGTTCTTC. Its protein product is CASSPLLAANEQFF.

The gene calls are TRBV6-2 or TRBV6-3 and TRBJ2-5; 14 bases align to TRBD2. Germline assignment: CDR1 MNHEY and CDR2 SVGEGT. The CDR3 has 16 amino acids. Trimming cost V 5 bases and J 5 bases; bases outside gene matches: 7. CDR3 sequence: CASSPGLAGGGETQYF. The CDR3 DNA reads as TGTGCCAGCAGTCCCGGACTAGCGGGGGGCGGCGAGACCCAGTACTTC.

The V gene is TRBV5-4, the J gene TRBJ2-2; D call uncertain. Deletions cut 0 bases from V and 0 bases from J, with 6 bases between. Per the germline V gene, CDR1 is SGHNT and CDR2 is YYREEE (reference sequence). CDR3 length equals 15 residues. CDR3 loop: CASSLVGANTGELFF. CDR3 in DNA: TGTGCCAGCAGCTTGGTTGGCGCGAACACCGGGGAGCTGTTTTTT.